A selection of T cell receptor beta chains follows, all from one sample in a study of shared T cell receptors in the human thymus. Sequencing used immunoSEQ multiplex PCR; TCRdb keeps in-frame clones, though not all of them. The profile covers about 380,000 clones, with around 95% appearing a single time and approximately 0.02% taken by the ten largest. The sequenced material came from thymocytes. The receptor source for this set is a human donor. Both conserved end residues are part of each CDR3. D genes are given only for firm matches. Size tells how often a clone was seen (once, few, many) or the class of an expanded clone, and some rows leave it out.

size | D | J | V | CDR3 | DNA
. | . | TRBJ2-7 | TRBV18 | CASSPSPHEQYF | TGTGCCAGCTCACCAAGCCCCCACGAGCAGTACTTC
. | . | TRBJ2-7 | TRBV20-1 | CSARGGPEQYF | TGCAGTGCTAGAGGCGGGCCCGAGCAGTACTTC
. | . | TRBJ1-5 | TRBV28 | CASSLSRASAFTNQPQHF | TGTGCCAGCAGTTTAAGCCGGGCCAGCGCATTTACTAATCAGCCCCAGCATTTT
. | . | TRBJ2-5 | TRBV5-1 | CASNTRAQRRETQYF | TGCGCCAGCAACACCCGGGCCCAGCGGCGAGAGACCCAGTACTTC
. | TRBD2 | TRBJ2-1 | TRBV7-6 | CASSLPPAGGSYNEQFF | TGTGCCAGCAGCCTTCCCCCAGCGGGAGGCTCCTACAATGAGCAGTTCTTC
. | . | TRBJ1-4 | TRBV21-1 | CASSKVLAEEKLFF | TGTGCCAGCAGCAAAGTCCTGGCGGAAGAAAAACTGTTTTTT
once | . | TRBJ2-1 | TRBV6-5 | CASSYGSRGSYNEQFF | TGTGCCAGCAGTTACGGGAGCAGGGGATCCTACAATGAGCAGTTCTTC
once | TRBD2 | TRBJ2-7 | TRBV27 | CASSLSSGGGHEQYF | TGTGCCAGCAGTTTATCGAGCGGGGGGGGCCACGAGCAGTACTTC
. | TRBD1 | TRBJ2-7 | TRBV25-1 | CASSADRARPYEQYF | TGTGCCAGCAGTGCTGACAGGGCACGTCCCTACGAGCAGTACTTC
. | TRBD1 | TRBJ2-3 | TRBV5-6 | CASSQGTGDRDTQYF | TGTGCCAGCAGCCAAGGGACAGGGGATCGGGATACGCAGTATTTT
. | . | TRBJ2-1 | TRBV7-9 | CATPVSGPYIYNEQFF | TGTGCCACCCCAGTCAGCGGACCCTATATTTACAATGAGCAGTTCTTC
. | . | TRBJ1-1 | TRBV5-1 | CASSPLGRTYTEAFF | TGCGCCAGCAGCCCCTTGGGCAGGACCTACACTGAAGCTTTCTTT
. | . | TRBJ2-3 | TRBV28 | CASSHLRSSVTTDTQYF | TGTGCCAGCAGTCACCTCAGAAGTTCGGTAACGACAGATACGCAGTATTTT
. | TRBD2 | TRBJ2-7 | TRBV7-6 | CASSLGRGLAGSSYEQYF | TGTGCCAGCAGCTTAGGAAGGGGACTAGCGGGGTCATCCTACGAGCAGTACTTC
. | . | TRBJ2-5 | TRBV18 | CASSPVDPRKAVAKQTQYF | TGTGCCAGCTCACCGGTAGACCCCCGGAAAGCGGTCGCGAAGCAGACCCAGTACTTC
. | . | TRBJ1-1 | TRBV20-1 | CSAVDTEAFF | TGCAGTGCAGTGGACACTGAAGCTTTCTTT
. | . | TRBJ2-3 | TRBV28 | CASSLCTDSTQYF | TGTGCCAGCAGTTTATGCACAGATAGTACGCAGTATTTT
. | TRBD1 | TRBJ1-3 | TRBV19 | CASSMGRQGTFSGNTIYF | TGTGCCAGTAGTATGGGTCGACAGGGGACCTTCTCTGGAAACACCATATATTTT
. | TRBD1 | TRBJ2-3 | TRBV7-2 | CASSLTGGIDTQYF | TGTGCCAGCAGCTTGACAGGGGGCATAGATACGCAGTATTTT
. | TRBD1 | TRBJ1-5 | TRBV7-4 | CASSLQGAGQPQHF | TGTGCCAGCAGCTTACAGGGGGCTGGGCAGCCCCAGCATTTT
. | TRBD2 | TRBJ2-1 | TRBV7-9 | CASSSLAGGEGEQFF | TGTGCCAGCAGCTCCCTAGCGGGAGGAGAGGGTGAGCAGTTCTTC
. | TRBD2 | TRBJ2-7 | TRBV5-1 | CASILAGSSYEQYF | TGCGCCAGCATCCTAGCGGGGAGCTCCTACGAGCAGTACTTC
. | TRBD1 | TRBJ1-1 | TRBV7-2 | CASSSTGGNTEAFF | TGTGCCAGCAGTTCCACAGGGGGGAACACTGAAGCTTTCTTT
few | . | TRBJ1-1 | TRBV29-1 | CSVDRDTEAFF | TGCAGCGTTGACCGTGACACTGAAGCTTTCTTT
. | . | TRBJ1-3 | TRBV14 | CASGRAGNTIYF | TGTGCCAGCGGGAGGGCTGGAAACACCATATATTTT
. | . | TRBJ1-1 | TRBV28 | CASNLNTEAFF | TGTGCCAGCAATCTGAACACTGAAGCTTTCTTT
. | TRBD2 | TRBJ2-7 | TRBV27 | CASSLWSREGIYEQYF | TGTGCCAGCAGTTTATGGTCGCGGGAGGGAATCTACGAGCAGTACTTC
. | . | TRBJ2-7 | TRBV20-1 | CSCRAGHEQYF | TGCAGTTGCCGGGCGGGCCACGAGCAGTACTTC
once | TRBD2 | TRBJ2-1 | TRBV7-9 | CASSPGLAGGPWNEQFF | TGTGCCAGCAGTCCGGGACTAGCGGGAGGGCCCTGGAATGAGCAGTTCTTC
. | TRBD1 | TRBJ2-1 | TRBV12-5 | CASGSRQGSDNEQFF | TGTGCTAGTGGTTCACGACAGGGGTCCGACAATGAGCAGTTCTTC
few | TRBD2 | TRBJ2-1 | TRBV7-3 | CASSLGLAGSYNEQFF | TGTGCCAGCAGCTTAGGACTAGCGGGCTCCTACAATGAGCAGTTCTTC
. | . | TRBJ2-2 | TRBV11-3 | CASSPVPIGELFF | TGTGCCAGCAGCCCCGTCCCGATCGGGGAGCTGTTTTTT
. | TRBD2 | TRBJ2-4 | TRBV30 | CAWREPGLRAKNIQYF | TGTGCCTGGAGAGAACCGGGACTACGAGCCAAAAACATTCAGTACTTC
. | . | TRBJ2-1 | TRBV28 | CASSPTTVHNEQFF | TGTGCCAGCAGTCCAACGACGGTTCACAATGAGCAGTTCTTC
. | TRBD2 | TRBJ2-7 | TRBV5-4 | CASSFGSGSTYEQYF | TGTGCCAGCAGCTTTGGTAGCGGGAGTACCTACGAGCAGTACTTC
. | . | TRBJ1-3 | TRBV4-3 | CASSQDRAVSGNTIYF | TGCGCCAGCAGCCAAGATCGGGCGGTCTCTGGAAACACCATATATTTT